This T cell receptor beta chain was identified during a study of T cell repertoires in cytomegalovirus infection. Study background: Public TCR beta signature analysis indicated the presence of both CMV infection and matching HLA type. Study-level points and caveats: Within the response measured ex vivo, HLA-C-restricted CMV-specific TCR beta clonotypes were dominant.

A note on this clonotype: The antigen is undetermined.

From the reads, TCRdb called clonotypes with MiXCR, one entry per CDR3 protein. Among around 490,000 distinct CDR3 sequences listed, about 30% were seen once. The germline CDR1 and CDR2 sequences are LNHDA and SQIVND (reference sequence). Deletions cut 7 bases from V and 1 base from J, with 10 bases between. The CDR3 loop spans 13 amino acids. This TCR came from a human donor in good health (CMV status not recorded). Some clones in this sample may be carry-over from other donors' samples. V usage is TRBV19 and J usage is TRBJ1-2, with unresolved D. Sequenced: PBMCs. CDR3 sequence (DNA): TGTGCCAGTACGCGGGGTTTTAACTATGGCTACACCTTC. Residues: CASTRGFNYGYTF. The entire variable domain, with the rest obtained from reference TRBV19 and TRBJ1-2, is as follows: DGGITQSPKYLFRKEGQNVTLSCEQNLNHDAMYWYRQDPGQGLRLIYYSQIVNDFQKGDIAEGYSVSREKKESFPLTVTSAQKNPTAFYLCASTRGFNYGYTFGSGTRLTVV.